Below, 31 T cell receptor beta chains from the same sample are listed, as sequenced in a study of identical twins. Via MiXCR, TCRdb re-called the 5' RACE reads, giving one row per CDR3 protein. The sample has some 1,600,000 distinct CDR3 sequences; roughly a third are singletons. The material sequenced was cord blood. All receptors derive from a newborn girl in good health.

The CDR3 spells CASSLELGDYGYTF. CDR3 DNA sequence: TGTGCCAGCAGCTTGGAACTGGGGGACTATGGCTACACCTTC. This rearrangement joins TRBV5-8 to TRBJ1-2, with a tentative D call TRBD1 (5 bases). Germline lookup yields CDR1 SGHTS and CDR2 YDEGEE. V was trimmed by 0 bases and J by 3 bases, leaving 9 bases between them. The CDR3 runs 14 residues.

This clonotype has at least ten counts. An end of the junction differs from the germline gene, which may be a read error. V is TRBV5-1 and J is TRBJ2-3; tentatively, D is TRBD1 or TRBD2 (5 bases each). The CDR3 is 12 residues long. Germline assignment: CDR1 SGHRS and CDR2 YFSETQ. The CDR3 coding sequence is TGTGCCAGCAGCCCGGGACCAGATACGCAGTATTTT. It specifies CASSPGPDTQYF.

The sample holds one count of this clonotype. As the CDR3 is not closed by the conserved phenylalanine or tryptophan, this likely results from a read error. CDR3 DNA: TGTGCCAGCAGCACTCAGGTTTTCACAGATACGCAGTATTAT. Amino acid sequence: CASSTQVFTDTQYY. The chain employs TRBV28 and TRBJ2-3, with D unclear. The CDR3 covers 14 residues. Germline values: CDR1 MDHEN, CDR2 SYDVKM. V was shortened by 6 bases and J by 2 bases, with 12 bases between the two germline ends.

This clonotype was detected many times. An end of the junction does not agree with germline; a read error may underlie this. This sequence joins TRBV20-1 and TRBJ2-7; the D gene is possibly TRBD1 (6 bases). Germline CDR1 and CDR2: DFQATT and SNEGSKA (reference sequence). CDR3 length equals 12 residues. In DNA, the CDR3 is TGCAGCGCTAGGGACAACAACTACGAGCAGTACTTC. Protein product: CSARDNNYEQYF.

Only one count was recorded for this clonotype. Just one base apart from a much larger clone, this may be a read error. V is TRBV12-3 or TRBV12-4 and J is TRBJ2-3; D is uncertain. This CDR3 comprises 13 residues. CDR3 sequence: CASSMTLADAQYF. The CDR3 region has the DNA TGTGCCAGCAGTATGACCCTCGCAGATGCGCAGTATTTT.

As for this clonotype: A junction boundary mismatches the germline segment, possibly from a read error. CDR3 protein: CAGSQGAGGVTEAFF. The DNA of the CDR3 is TGCGCCGGCAGCCAAGGGGCAGGGGGTGTCACTGAAGCTTTCTTT. The chain combines TRBV4-1 with TRBJ1-1, with 7 nucleotides matching TRBD1. Germline V CDR1 and CDR2: MGHRA, YSYEKL. CDR3 length equals 15 residues.

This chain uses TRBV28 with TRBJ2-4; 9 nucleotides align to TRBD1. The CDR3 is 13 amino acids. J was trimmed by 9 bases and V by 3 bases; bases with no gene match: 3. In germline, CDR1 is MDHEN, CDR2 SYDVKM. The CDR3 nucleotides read TGTGCCAGCAGTTTGGTGACAGGGGGCATTCAGTACTTC. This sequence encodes CASSLVTGGIQYF.

The CDR3 here is CASSLGGQGWSNQPQHF. The CDR3 nucleotides are TGTGCCAGCAGCTTAGGGGGACAGGGGTGGAGCAATCAGCCCCAGCATTTT. The chain couples TRBV7-9 to TRBJ1-5; 10 bases line up with TRBD1. This CDR3 region has 17 residues. V trimming: 1 base; J trimming: 1 base; junction bases outside the gene matches: 4. The V gene's germline CDR1 is SEHNR and CDR2 FQNEAQ (reference sequence).

In nucleotides, the CDR3 is TGTGCCACCAGTGATTATGGACTAGTAGGCAATGAGCAGTACTTC. Translated, it gives CATSDYGLVGNEQYF. V is TRBV24-1 and J is TRBJ2-5, with 7 bases matching TRBD2. The germline V gene has CDR1 KGHDR and CDR2 SFDVKD. The CDR3 is made up of 15 amino acids. V was clipped by 2 bases and J by 11 bases; unmatched bases: 13.

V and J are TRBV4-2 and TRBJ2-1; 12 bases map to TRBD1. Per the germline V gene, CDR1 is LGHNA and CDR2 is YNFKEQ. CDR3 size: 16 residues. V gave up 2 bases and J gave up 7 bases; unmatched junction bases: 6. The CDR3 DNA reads TGTGCCAGCAGCCAAACCCCGGGACAGGGGGCAAATGAGCAGTTCTTC. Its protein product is CASSQTPGQGANEQFF.

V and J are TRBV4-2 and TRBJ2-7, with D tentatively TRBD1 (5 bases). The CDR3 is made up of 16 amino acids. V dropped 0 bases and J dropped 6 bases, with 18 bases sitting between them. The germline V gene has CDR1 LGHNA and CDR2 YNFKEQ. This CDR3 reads CASSQEGALHISEQYF. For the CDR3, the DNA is TGTGCCAGCAGCCAAGAAGGGGCCCTACATATCTCCGAGCAGTACTTC.

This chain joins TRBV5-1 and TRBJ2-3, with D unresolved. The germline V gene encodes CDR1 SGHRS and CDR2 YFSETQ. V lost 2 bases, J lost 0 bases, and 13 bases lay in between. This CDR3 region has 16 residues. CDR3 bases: TGCGCCAGCAGCTTAATCTCACGGACCAGCACAGATACGCAGTATTTT. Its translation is CASSLISRTSTDTQYF.

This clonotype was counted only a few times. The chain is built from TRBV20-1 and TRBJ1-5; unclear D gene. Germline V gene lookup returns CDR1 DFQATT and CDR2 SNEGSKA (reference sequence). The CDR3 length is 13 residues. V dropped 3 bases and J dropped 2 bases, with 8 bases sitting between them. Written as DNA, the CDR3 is TGCAGTGCTAGTTGGGGTGGCAATCAGCCCCAGCATTTT. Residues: CSASWGGNQPQHF.

CDR3 loop: CASSLFIRSVDTDTQYF. CDR3 bases: TGTGCCAGCAGTCTCTTTATCAGGAGCGTGGACACAGATACGCAGTATTTT. The J gene is TRBJ2-3, the V gene TRBV7-6; D is unresolved. Germline lookup yields CDR1 SGHVS and CDR2 FNYEAQ. This CDR3 contains 17 residues. V was trimmed by 6 bases and J by 2 bases, leaving 21 bases between them.

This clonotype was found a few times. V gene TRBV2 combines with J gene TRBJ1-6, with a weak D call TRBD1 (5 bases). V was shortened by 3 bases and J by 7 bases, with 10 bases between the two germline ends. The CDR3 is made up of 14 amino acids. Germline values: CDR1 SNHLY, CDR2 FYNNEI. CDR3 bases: TGTGCCAGCAGTGACAGGGTTGCGAATTCACCCCTCCACTTT. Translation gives CASSDRVANSPLHF.

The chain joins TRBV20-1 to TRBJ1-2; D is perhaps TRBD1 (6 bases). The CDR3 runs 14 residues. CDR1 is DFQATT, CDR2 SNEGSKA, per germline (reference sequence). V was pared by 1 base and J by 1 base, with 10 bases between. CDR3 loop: CSARGWGHNYGYTF. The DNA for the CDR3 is TGCAGTGCTAGAGGGTGGGGACATAACTATGGCTACACCTTC.

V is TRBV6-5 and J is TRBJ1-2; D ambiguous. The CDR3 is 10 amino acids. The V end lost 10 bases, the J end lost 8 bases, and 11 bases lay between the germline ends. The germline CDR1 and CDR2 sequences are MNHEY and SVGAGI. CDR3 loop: CATRSGGYTF. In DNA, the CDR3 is TGTGCCACACGGTCGGGAGGCTACACCTTC.

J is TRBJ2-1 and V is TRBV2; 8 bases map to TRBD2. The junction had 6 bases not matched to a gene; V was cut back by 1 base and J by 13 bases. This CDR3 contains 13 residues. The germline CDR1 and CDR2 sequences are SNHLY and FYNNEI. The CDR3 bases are TGTGCCAGCAGTGAAGGGGCCCTAGCGGGCCAGTTCTTC. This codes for CASSEGALAGQFF.

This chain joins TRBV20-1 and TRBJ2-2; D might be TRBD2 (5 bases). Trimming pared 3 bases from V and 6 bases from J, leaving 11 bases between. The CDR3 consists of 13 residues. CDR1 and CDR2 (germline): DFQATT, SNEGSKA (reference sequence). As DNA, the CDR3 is TGCAGTGCTAGGGTACCGAGGGCCGGGGAGCTGTTTTTT. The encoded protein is CSARVPRAGELFF.

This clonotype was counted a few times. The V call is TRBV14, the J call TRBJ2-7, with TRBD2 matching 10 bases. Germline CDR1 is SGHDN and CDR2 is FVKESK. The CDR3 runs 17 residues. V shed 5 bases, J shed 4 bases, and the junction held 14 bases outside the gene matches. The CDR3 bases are TGTGCCAGCAGCGAACAGGGACTAGCGAGGGTACATTACGAGCAGTACTTC. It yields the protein CASSEQGLARVHYEQYF.

The CDR3 DNA sequence: TGCAGTGCTAGCTGGCTAGCGGGCCTTCCGGAGCAGTACTTC. This gives the protein CSASWLAGLPEQYF. The genes are TRBV20-1 and TRBJ2-5; 8 positions agree with TRBD2. Germline V lookup: CDR1 DFQATT, CDR2 SNEGSKA (reference sequence). The J segment lost 11 bases and the V segment lost 3 bases, leaving 14 bases of the junction unmatched. The CDR3 is made up of 14 amino acids.

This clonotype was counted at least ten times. The CDR3 bases are TGTGCCAGCAGCCATCAGACCGGGAGCGCAGATACGCAGTATTTT. Translating it yields CASSHQTGSADTQYF. The chain links TRBV3-1 to TRBJ2-3; D is perhaps TRBD2 (6 bases). Germline V gene sequence: CDR1 LGHDT, CDR2 YNNKEL (reference sequence). This CDR3 spans 15 amino acids. With 3 bases removed from V and 4 bases from J, the gap between germline ends came to 14 bases.

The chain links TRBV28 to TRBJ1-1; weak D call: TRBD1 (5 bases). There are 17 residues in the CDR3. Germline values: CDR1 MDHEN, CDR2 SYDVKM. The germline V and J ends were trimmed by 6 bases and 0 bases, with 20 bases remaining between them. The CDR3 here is CASSPSGARELNTEAFF. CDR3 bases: TGTGCCAGCAGCCCCTCTGGGGCCAGAGAATTGAACACTGAAGCTTTCTTT.

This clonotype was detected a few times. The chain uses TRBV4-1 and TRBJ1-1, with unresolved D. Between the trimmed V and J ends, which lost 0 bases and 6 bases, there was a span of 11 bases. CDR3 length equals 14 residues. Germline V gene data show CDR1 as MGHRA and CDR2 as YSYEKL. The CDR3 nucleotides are TGCGCCAGCAGCCAAGAACGAGGGAGGGCTGAAGCTTTCTTT. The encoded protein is CASSQERGRAEAFF.

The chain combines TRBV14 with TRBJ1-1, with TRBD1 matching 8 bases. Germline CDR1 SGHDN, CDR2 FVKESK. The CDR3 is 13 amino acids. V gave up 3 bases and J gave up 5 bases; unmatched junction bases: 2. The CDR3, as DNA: TGTGCCAGCAGCCAGCACAGGGGGACTGAAGCTTTCTTT. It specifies CASSQHRGTEAFF.

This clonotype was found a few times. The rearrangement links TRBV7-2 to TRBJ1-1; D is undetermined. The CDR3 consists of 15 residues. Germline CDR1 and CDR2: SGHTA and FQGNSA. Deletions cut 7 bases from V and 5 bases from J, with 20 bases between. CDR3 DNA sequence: TGTGCCAGCACCGAACTAGCGCGGCTGGGTACTGAAGCTTTCTTT. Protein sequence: CASTELARLGTEAFF.

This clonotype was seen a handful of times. This CDR3 is CASSLGAKSTDTQYF. For the CDR3, the DNA is TGTGCCAGCAGCTTGGGGGCTAAATCCACAGATACGCAGTATTTT. This rearrangement joins TRBV11-2 to TRBJ2-3; maybe TRBD1 (6 bases). Germline V lookup: CDR1 SGHAT, CDR2 FQNNGV. Deletions cut 3 bases from V and 2 bases from J, with 12 bases between. This CDR3 is built from 15 residues. The whole variable domain, filled in from reference TRBV11-2 and TRBJ2-3, reads EAGVAQSPRYKIIEKRQSVAFWCNPISGHATLYWYQQILGQGPKLLIQFQNNGVVDDSQLPKDRFSAERLKGVDSTLKIQPAKLEDSAVYLCASSLGAKSTDTQYFGPGTRLTVL.

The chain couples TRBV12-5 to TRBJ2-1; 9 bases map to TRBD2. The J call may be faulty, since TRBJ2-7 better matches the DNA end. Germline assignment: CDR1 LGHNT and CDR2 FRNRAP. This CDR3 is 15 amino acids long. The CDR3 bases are TGTGCTAGCGCTTTCCCGCGGGGGGGGTACAATGAGCAGTACTTC. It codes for CASAFPRGGYNEQYF.

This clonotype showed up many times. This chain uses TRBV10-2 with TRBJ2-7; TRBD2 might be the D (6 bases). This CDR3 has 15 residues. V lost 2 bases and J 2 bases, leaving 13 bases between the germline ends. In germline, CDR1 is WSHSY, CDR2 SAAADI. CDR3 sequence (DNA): TGCGCCAGCAGTGAGGCGCTGACTAGGCCCTACGAGCAGTACTTC. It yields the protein CASSEALTRPYEQYF.

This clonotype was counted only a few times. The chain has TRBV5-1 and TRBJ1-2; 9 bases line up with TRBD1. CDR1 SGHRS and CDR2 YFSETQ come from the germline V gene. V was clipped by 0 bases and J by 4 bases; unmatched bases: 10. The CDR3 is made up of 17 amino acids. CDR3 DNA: TGCGCCAGCAGCTTGGCCCCAACGGGACAGGGAATCTATGGCTACACCTTC. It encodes CASSLAPTGQGIYGYTF. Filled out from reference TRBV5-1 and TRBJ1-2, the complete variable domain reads KAGVTQTPRYLIKTRGQQVTLSCSPISGHRSVSWYQQTPGQGLQFLFEYFSETQRNKGNFPGRFSGRQFSNSRSEMNVSTLELGDSALYLCASSLAPTGQGIYGYTFGSGTRLTVV.

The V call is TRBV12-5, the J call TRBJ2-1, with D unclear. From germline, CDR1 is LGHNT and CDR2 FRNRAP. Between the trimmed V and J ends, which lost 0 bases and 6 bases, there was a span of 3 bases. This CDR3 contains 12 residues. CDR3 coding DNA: TGTGCTAGTGGTTTGGTGCGCAATGAGCAGTTCTTC. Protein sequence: CASGLVRNEQFF.